This T cell receptor beta chain comes out of a study of blood T cells in healthy people across ages. This clonotype came up a few times. Germline V gives CDR1 ENHRY, CDR2 SYGVKD. The length of the CDR3 is 14 residues. V was cut by 6 bases and J by 6 bases, with 16 bases left in between. The authors ran a second PCR of about 6 to 11 cycles using a sample-barcoded 5' primer and a J-beta primer mix. TCRdb independently ran MiXCR on the 5' RACE reads; one entry per CDR3 protein. The sample yields 700,000 to 950,000 distinct CDR3 sequences, more than 45% seen once. Sequenced material: blood. The source is a man aged 25 to 45 in good health. V and J are TRBV10-3 and TRBJ2-3; D call uncertain. DNA of the CDR3: TGTGCCATCAGCGCAAGGTCTCCTGGCGATACGCAGTATTTT. Translation: CAISARSPGDTQYF.